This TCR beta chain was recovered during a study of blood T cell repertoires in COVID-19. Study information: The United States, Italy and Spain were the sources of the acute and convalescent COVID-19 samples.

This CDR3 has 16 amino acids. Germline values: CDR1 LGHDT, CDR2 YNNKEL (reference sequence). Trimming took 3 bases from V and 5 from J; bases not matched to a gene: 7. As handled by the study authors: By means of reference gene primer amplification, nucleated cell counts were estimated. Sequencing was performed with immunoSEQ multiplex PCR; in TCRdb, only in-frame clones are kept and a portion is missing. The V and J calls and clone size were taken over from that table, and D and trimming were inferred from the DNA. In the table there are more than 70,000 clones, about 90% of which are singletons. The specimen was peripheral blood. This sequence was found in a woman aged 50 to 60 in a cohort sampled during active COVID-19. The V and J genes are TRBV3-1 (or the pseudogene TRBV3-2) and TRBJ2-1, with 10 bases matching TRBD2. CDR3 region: CASSQDLAGVNNEQFF. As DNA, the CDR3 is TGTGCCAGCAGCCAGGACCTAGCGGGAGTCAACAATGAGCAGTTCTTC.